Described below is a single TCR beta chain sequence and its context. Its target antigen remains unknown. Base qualities are not provided; no much larger clone lies one nucleotide away. The time point label on this specimen signifies: blood 2 weeks post-SBRT. The treatment or condition label of this sample denotes: 15 Gy SBRT to primary tumor, nephrectomy 4 weeks later. To follow tumor-enriched clonotypes, serial peripheral blood was collected from radiation-treated patients at baseline and at 2 weeks and 4 weeks after SBRT. Renal cell carcinoma with clear cell pathology was present in all patients. The QIAamp DNA Blood Mini Kit (Qiagen) was used to prepare genomic DNA for TCR sequencing. The analyses included just those samples that passed every quality control check. This sample stems from a study of radiation and T cells in renal cell carcinoma (dated by TCRdb to 2020 to 2021). Study-wide context: Samples came from a clinical trial, in which primary renal cell carcinomas received 15 Gy stereotactic body radiation therapy followed by nephrectomy 4 weeks later. TCR beta sequencing covered 50 or so samples in total, comprising 25 or so tumors and 27 peripheral blood samples. In the 53 samples combined, 4,016,671 unique CDR3 nucleotide sequences were found, encoding about 2,700,000 unique CDR3 amino acid sequences.

TCR beta libraries were generated from genomic DNA with the immunoSEQ kit, following the manufacturer's recommendations. To prepare the libraries, a first multiplex PCR with proprietary primers was run, followed by a second PCR that added unique barcodes, and a bead cleanup was done after each round. A positive control reaction and a negative control reaction, both provided in the kit, were run with every batch of samples. The final libraries were assessed on an Agilent 4200 TapeStation D1000 ScreenTape, pooled by volume, and quantified by qPCR. Sequencing ran on an Illumina NextSeq500 with a MidOutput 150-cycle cartridge, using 156 Read1 and 15 Index1 cycles with kit custom primers. The pooled library was loaded at about 0.98 pM, with a roughly 19% PhiX control spiked in. The paper's processing steps were these. The vendor-processed data were analyzed in R, and a clonotype was defined as all T cells that share the same CDR3 nucleotide sequence. For clone abundance analyses, frequencies were normalized to the 10,000 most abundant clones per sample. Public T cell clones, which averaged fewer than five per sample, were excluded before analysis. Tumor-enriched clonotypes and baseline blood-enriched clonotypes were defined as those with an abundance difference of at least 32-fold between compartments. A beta-binomial differential abundance model was used to identify clonotypes that expanded or contracted between blood time points. Tumor-blood repertoire similarity was measured with the Baroni-Urbani and Buser coefficient, and group comparisons used two-tailed Wilcoxon tests in R. As stored in TCRdb, this immuneACCESS dataset retains in-frame rearrangements with V and J assigned. A fraction of the clones does not appear; measured against another copy, unresolved V genes explain less than half of the discrepancy, and the remainder lacks a known reason. From that table come the V and J calls and clone size; the DNA was used to work out D and trimming. The sample table records some 120,000 clones; 88% of these occur just once. Together, the top ten hold about 5.6% of the sample.

Results and caveats for the whole study, not just this receptor: Effects of radiation dose or scheduling on the TCR repertoire could not be addressed with the single-armed trial design. No pretreatment tumor biopsies were available, so the baseline intratumoral presence of clonotypes could not be determined. An increase in top tumor clonotypes in blood was observed from baseline to 2 weeks post-radiation, followed by contraction by 4 weeks, which was taken to suggest transient expansion of tumor-resident clones. Blood repertoire dynamics were not followed beyond 4 weeks after treatment.

V is pruned by 6 bases and J by 7 bases, leaving 4 bases of the junction without a gene match. The CDR3, from cysteine to phenylalanine, totals 14 residues. Left in the record is the CDR3 DNA by itself, 42 bases read in frame from the first base. From the germline V gene, CDR1 is MNHEY and CDR2 is SVGAGI. This receptor was taken from a woman between 70 and 85 years old with renal cell carcinoma. Sequencing was performed on blood, taken from a patient whose treatment included radiotherapy and nephrectomy. The V and J segments used are TRBV6-5 and TRBJ1-6; TRBD1 fits 9 bases in the junction. This receptor carries the CDR3 CASRRDRGNSPLHF. In nucleotides, the sequence is TGTGCCAGCAGACGTGACAGGGGGAATTCACCCCTCCACTTT.